One and the same sample provided the 20 T cell receptor beta chains below, sequenced in a study of shared T cell receptors in the human thymus. Produced via immunoSEQ multiplex PCR; TCRdb's table is partial and in-frame only. Altogether around 730,000 clones are present, approximately 83% being singletons, with the ten largest covering 0.0095% to 0.011%. The sample was also linked to a second study, of human thymus T cells.

Sequencing used thymocytes. All receptors derive from a girl less than two years old with a congenital heart defect.

The chain uses TRBV14 and TRBJ1-5; D unresolved. With 3 bases removed from V and 0 bases from J, the gap between germline ends came to 9 bases. The germline V gene has CDR1 SGHDN and CDR2 FVKESK. The CDR3 contains 15 residues. For the CDR3, the DNA is TGTGCCAGCAGCCAGAGGGAGGATAGCAATCAGCCCCAGCATTTT. Translating gives CASSQREDSNQPQHF.

The chain links TRBV11-2 to TRBJ2-3; weak D call: TRBD1 (6 bases). CDR3 length equals 12 residues. CDR1 is SGHAT, CDR2 FQNNGV, per germline. V gave up 6 bases and J gave up 9 bases, with 13 bases separating them. Here the CDR3 reads CASSTGYSTQYF. DNA of the CDR3: TGTGCCAGCAGTACAGGGTATTCGACGCAGTATTTT.

The chain is built from TRBV19 and TRBJ1-2, with TRBD1 as a possible D gene (6 bases). This CDR3 has 13 residues. The germline CDR1 and CDR2 sequences are LNHDA and SQIVND (reference sequence). The V and J ends lost 5 bases and 5 bases respectively, with 12 bases between them. Here the CDR3 DNA reads TGTGCCAGTAGTGTGCCCCAGGGGTATGGCTACACCTTC. It is translated as CASSVPQGYGYTF. Complete variable domain (other parts from reference TRBV19 and TRBJ1-2): DGGITQSPKYLFRKEGQNVTLSCEQNLNHDAMYWYRQDPGQGLRLIYYSQIVNDFQKGDIAEGYSVSREKKESFPLTVTSAQKNPTAFYLCASSVPQGYGYTFGSGTRLTVV.

The chain is built from TRBV2 and TRBJ2-1; D perhaps matches TRBD2 (6 bases). Trimming cost V 6 bases and J 4 bases, with 19 bases left between them. Germline CDR1 and CDR2: SNHLY and FYNNEI. This CDR3 has 16 amino acids. The CDR3 is CASRPSGTPGYNEQFF. Written as DNA, the CDR3 is TGTGCCAGCAGACCTTCCGGGACTCCGGGGTACAATGAGCAGTTCTTC.

The chain couples TRBV10-1 to TRBJ2-2; D ambiguous. CDR3 length equals 19 residues. Trimming shortened V by 3 bases and J by 2 bases, and 22 bases separated the two germline ends. Per the germline V gene, CDR1 is WNHNN and CDR2 is SYGVQD (reference sequence). The CDR3 coding sequence is TGCGCCAGCAGTGAAAGCGCCGAAGCCGGAGAGGAAAACACCGGGGAGCTGTTTTTT. Residues: CASSESAEAGEENTGELFF.

This chain joins TRBV18 and TRBJ1-2, with D hard to call. The germline V gene has CDR1 KGHSH and CDR2 LQKENI. The V end lost 3 bases, the J end lost 0 bases, and 17 bases lay between the germline ends. The CDR3 has 17 amino acids. The CDR3 coding sequence is TGTGCCAGCTCACCGGGCCAGACGGACTCAGCTAACTATGGCTACACCTTC. Amino acids: CASSPGQTDSANYGYTF.

This chain uses TRBV4-1 with TRBJ1-3, with 7 bases lining up with TRBD1. The CDR3 consists of 16 residues. Unmatched junction bases numbered 7, after V lost 5 bases and J lost 0 bases. CDR1 is MGHRA and CDR2 is YSYEKL in the germline V gene. As DNA, the CDR3 is TGCGCCAGCAGCGGACAGGTACCAAGCTCTGGAAACACCATATATTTT. It specifies CASSGQVPSSGNTIYF.

This chain links TRBV30 with TRBJ1-2; D uncertain. Trimming took 4 bases from V and 6 from J, leaving 9 bases between them. Germline CDR1 is GTSNPN and CDR2 is SVGIG (reference sequence). The CDR3 runs 11 residues. The CDR3 region is CAWKQQDGYTF. CDR3 DNA sequence: TGTGCCTGGAAGCAGCAGGATGGCTACACCTTC.

This chain uses TRBV4-1 with TRBJ1-5, with TRBD1 as a possible D gene (6 bases). The germline V and J ends were trimmed by 1 base and 4 bases, with 14 bases remaining between them. The CDR3 loop spans 16 amino acids. CDR1 and CDR2 from the germline V gene are MGHRA and YSYEKL. The CDR3 reads CASSQATGQKNQPQHF. CDR3 DNA: TGCGCCAGCAGCCAAGCGACTGGACAGAAAAATCAGCCCCAGCATTTT.

The V call is TRBV12-5, the J call TRBJ2-1; TRBD2 might be the D (5 bases). The CDR3 sequence is 11 residues long. Germline lookup yields CDR1 LGHNT and CDR2 FRNRAP. Trimming removed 7 bases at V and 7 bases at J, with 8 bases between. CDR3 protein: CASVRGNEQFF. Written as DNA, the CDR3 is TGTGCTAGTGTTCGGGGTAATGAGCAGTTCTTC.

This clone was found once. The chain uses TRBV4-3 and TRBJ1-1, with a possible D match to TRBD1 (5 bases). This CDR3 region has 17 residues. V was cut by 0 bases and J by 6 bases, with 20 bases left in between. Germline V lookup: CDR1 LGHNA, CDR2 YSLEER. The CDR3 nucleotides are TGCGCCAGCAGCCAAGATATGAGTGCCGCAGGGTGGTCTGAAGCTTTCTTT. This encodes CASSQDMSAAGWSEAFF.

V is TRBV19 and J is TRBJ1-4; 7 bases line up with TRBD1. CDR3 length equals 16 residues. CDR1 and CDR2 from the germline V gene are LNHDA and SQIVND (reference sequence). V lost 4 bases to trimming and J lost 0 bases; unmatched junction nucleotides: 5. For the CDR3, the DNA is TGTGCCAGTAGTACGGGACAGCCCGCAACTAATGAAAAACTGTTTTTT. As protein: CASSTGQPATNEKLFF.

The chain combines TRBV27 with TRBJ2-7; tentatively, D is TRBD2 (7 bases). This CDR3 region has 16 residues. The V end lost 7 bases, the J end lost 9 bases, and 28 bases lay between the germline ends. In germline, CDR1 is MNHEY, CDR2 SMNVEV (reference sequence). The CDR3 spells CASNSKGRGAGVGQYF. In DNA form, the CDR3 reads TGTGCCAGCAACTCCAAAGGCCGGGGGGCCGGCGTCGGGCAGTACTTC.

The chain recombines TRBV21-1 with TRBJ2-2; TRBD1 reflects the table's D call only, with no check against the DNA. TRBV21-1 is a known pseudogene. The CDR3 loop spans 15 amino acids. CDR3 protein: CASSRGTGSAGELFF. The CDR3 DNA follows: TGTGCCAGCAGCCGAGGAACAGGGAGTGCCGGGGAGCTGTTTTTT.

The chain couples TRBV27 to TRBJ2-3; the match to TRBD2 covers 10 bases. Unmatched junction bases numbered 6, after V lost 4 bases and J lost 2 bases. Germline lookup yields CDR1 MNHEY and CDR2 SMNVEV (reference sequence). The CDR3 has 16 amino acids. The DNA for the CDR3 is TGTGCCAGCAGTTCCTCACTAGCGGGATACACAGATACGCAGTATTTT. Translation: CASSSSLAGYTDTQYF.

The rearrangement links TRBV9 to TRBJ2-4; tentative D call: TRBD1 (6 bases). CDR1 and CDR2 (germline): SGDLS, YYNGEE. The CDR3 contains 17 residues. Trimming took off 4 bases at V and 0 bases at J, with 17 bases between the two ends. In DNA, the CDR3 is TGTGCCAGCAGCTCGGGACACGAAACACTAGCCAAAAACATTCAGTACTTC. Translating it yields CASSSGHETLAKNIQYF.

The chain uses TRBV2 and TRBJ1-1, with D maybe TRBD1 (5 bases). The CDR3 is made up of 10 amino acids. CDR1 and CDR2 (germline): SNHLY, FYNNEI. V lost 8 bases, J lost 8 bases, and 9 bases lay in between. The CDR3 DNA sequence: TGTGCCAGCTACGGGGGGGAAGCTTTCTTT. It translates to CASYGGEAFF.

This clone was seen a handful of times. This chain uses TRBV27 with TRBJ1-1; 7 bases align to TRBD1. The V gene's germline CDR1 is MNHEY and CDR2 SMNVEV (reference sequence). V gave up 4 bases and J gave up 6 bases; unmatched junction bases: 5. The CDR3 has 13 residues. The CDR3 coding sequence is TGTGCCAGCAGTTCCAACAGGGGAGCTGAAGCTTTCTTT. It is translated as CASSSNRGAEAFF.

This clone came up once. V usage is TRBV10-3 and J usage is TRBJ2-3; D unresolved. From germline, CDR1 is ENHRY and CDR2 SYGVKD. This CDR3 has 11 amino acids. Trimming pared 5 bases from V and 6 bases from J, leaving 6 bases between. The CDR3 DNA sequence: TGTGCCATCAGTACCCAGGATACGCAGTATTTT. Amino acids: CAISTQDTQYF.

This rearrangement joins TRBV9 to TRBJ1-2, with TRBD1 as a possible D gene (5 bases). Deletions cut 2 bases from V and 3 bases from J, with 14 bases between. The CDR3 extends over 15 amino acids. CDR1 and CDR2 (germline): SGDLS, YYNGEE. The CDR3 bases are TGTGCCAGCAGCGTGGGAACAGAACAGGACTATGGCTACACCTTC. Translated: CASSVGTEQDYGYTF.